These 22 T cell receptor beta chains originate from one sample sequenced in a study of cytomegalovirus exposure and HLA in healthy donors (dated by TCRdb to about 2017). To prepare the library, the immunoSEQ multiplex PCR assay was applied. A mixture of 60 forward primers for TCR Vbeta segments and 13 reverse primers for TCR Jbeta segments was used in the multiplex PCR. TCRdb carries this immuneACCESS record with in-frame sequences only. Its versions omit some clonotypes, under half of them owing to an unresolved V gene in the studies checked, with the rest unexplained. This sample has approximately 91,000 clones in its table, and around 86% of those were observed once. The ten largest clones take up roughly 9% of the sample. The sample consisted of PBMCs. These receptors originate from a young man in good health and CMV-seropositive.

The V gene is TRBV6-1, the J gene TRBJ2-3, with 10 nucleotides matching TRBD2. The length of the CDR3 is 18 residues. Germline V lookup: CDR1 MNHNS, CDR2 SASEGT. V trimming: 2 bases; J trimming: 0 bases; junction bases outside the gene matches: 8. The CDR3 nucleotides are TGTGCCAGCAGTGAACTCCTAGCGGGAGACCCTAGCACAGATACGCAGTATTTT. Translated: CASSELLAGDPSTDTQYF.

The rearrangement links TRBV7-6 to TRBJ2-3, with 10 nucleotides matching TRBD2. Germline V gene data show CDR1 as SGHVS and CDR2 as FNYEAQ. This CDR3 contains 20 residues. Trimming removed 1 base from V and 3 bases from J; junction bases left unmatched: 16. CDR3 DNA: TGTGCCAGCAGCTTAGAACCCACAGGCGGACTAGCGGCGTTAACAGATACGCAGTATTTT. Translation gives CASSLEPTGGLAALTDTQYF.

The genes are TRBV27 and TRBJ2-6, with D hard to call. The germline V gene encodes CDR1 MNHEY and CDR2 SMNVEV (reference sequence). This CDR3 region has 11 residues. The ends were cut back, 8 bases at V and 6 bases at J, with 5 bases in the middle. CDR3 nucleotide sequence: TGTGCCAGCCGACAGGCCAACGTCCTGACTTTC. Encoded protein: CASRQANVLTF.

This clone showed up just a few times. The chain links TRBV6-5 to TRBJ2-4, with 7 bases matching TRBD2. The J segment lost 4 bases and the V segment lost 2 bases, leaving 2 bases of the junction unmatched. CDR1 MNHEY and CDR2 SVGAGI come from the germline V gene. The CDR3 contains 14 residues. CDR3 DNA sequence: TGTGCCAGCAGTTACGACGGGGGGAAAAACATTCAGTACTTC. Translation gives CASSYDGGKNIQYF.

The chain couples TRBV11-2 to TRBJ1-1; the match to TRBD1 covers 9 bases. Germline V gene sequence: CDR1 SGHAT, CDR2 FQNNGV. V was clipped by 5 bases and J by 2 bases; unmatched bases: 6. The CDR3 spans 15 residues. The CDR3 bases are TGTGCCAGCAGCAGGACGGGACAGGGAAACACTGAAGCTTTCTTT. Translation gives CASSRTGQGNTEAFF.

CDR3 bases: TGTGCCAGCAGCCTTGTCCCGAACACTGAAGCTTTCTTT. Translation: CASSLVPNTEAFF. V and J are TRBV5-8 and TRBJ1-1; D is unclear. From germline, CDR1 is SGHTS and CDR2 YDEGEE. The CDR3 loop spans 13 amino acids. With 4 bases removed from V and 1 base from J, the gap between germline ends came to 8 bases.

The CDR3 DNA sequence: TGTGCCAGTAGTTTGACTAGCGGGGGATACAATGAGCAGTTCTTC. Translation: CASSLTSGGYNEQFF. The V call is TRBV19, the J call TRBJ2-1, with TRBD2 matching 12 bases. The V segment lost 5 bases and the J segment 4 bases; nucleotides outside the gene matches: 3. CDR3 length equals 15 residues. CDR1 LNHDA and CDR2 SQIVND come from the germline V gene (reference sequence).

This clone was picked up a small number of times. V usage is TRBV2 and J usage is TRBJ1-5; weak D call: TRBD1 (5 bases). CDR3 length: 14 residues. The V end lost 5 bases, the J end lost 0 bases, and 8 bases lay between the germline ends. From germline, CDR1 is SNHLY and CDR2 FYNNEI. The CDR3 is CASSKGYSNQPQHF. The CDR3, as DNA: TGTGCCAGCAGTAAGGGGTATAGCAATCAGCCCCAGCATTTT.

This clone came up a few times. This rearrangement joins TRBV7-8 to TRBJ2-5; TRBD1 matches at 9 bases. This CDR3 has 15 residues. Germline values: CDR1 SGHVS, CDR2 FQNEAQ. The ends lost 1 base at V and 2 bases at J; junction bases unmatched: 2. Here the CDR3 reads CASSLVGQGQETQYF. The CDR3 DNA reads as TGTGCCAGCAGCTTAGTCGGACAGGGGCAAGAGACCCAGTACTTC.

The chain joins TRBV6-5 to TRBJ2-5; maybe TRBD2 (5 bases). The better agreement between TRBJ2-7 and the DNA end casts doubt on the J call. The CDR3 totals 14 residues. Looked up from germline, CDR1 is MNHEY and CDR2 is SVGAGI. The chain's CDR3 is CASSRSGLGYEQYF. Here the CDR3 DNA reads TGTGCCAGCAGTCGATCCGGACTCGGGTACGAGCAGTACTTC.

The V and J genes are TRBV29-1 and TRBJ1-2; D uncertain. CDR3 length: 11 residues. The V and J ends lost 4 bases and 4 bases respectively, with 7 bases between them. Looked up from germline, CDR1 is SQVTM and CDR2 is ANQGSEA. CDR3 DNA: TGCAGCGTTGGCGAAACCTATGGCTACACCTTC. Its translation is CSVGETYGYTF.

The J gene is TRBJ1-2, the V gene TRBV2; a weak D match, TRBD1 (6 bases). The CDR3 sequence is 16 residues long. Germline V gene sequence: CDR1 SNHLY, CDR2 FYNNEI. V lost 4 bases and J lost 8, with 23 bases in between. The CDR3 sequence is CASSVWDNLGYGGYTF. As DNA, the CDR3 is TGTGCCAGCAGTGTTTGGGACAACCTGGGCTATGGGGGCTACACCTTC.

This chain joins TRBV23-1 and TRBJ1-4; D ambiguous. TRBV23-1 is classed as an ORF, of uncertain function. The V end was cut by 0 bases, the J end by 0 bases, with 8 bases between. CDR3 length: 16 amino acids. The CDR3 region has the DNA TGCGCCAGCAGTCAATCGGCACCCGCAACTAATGAAAAACTGTTTTTT. Protein: CASSQSAPATNEKLFF.

The rearrangement uses TRBV7-3 and TRBJ1-1; D not certain. CDR1 and CDR2 (germline): SGHTA, FQGTGA. The CDR3 is 13 amino acids. Trimming stripped 5 bases from V and 4 bases from J, with 11 bases between. CDR3 DNA: TGTGCCAGCAGCCCAACGGCAGGCACTGAAGCTTTCTTT. It is translated as CASSPTAGTEAFF.

CDR3 DNA: TGTGCCAGCAGCGTAGGACAGCTTGGGGCCCAGTACTTC. This gives the protein CASSVGQLGAQYF. The chain combines TRBV9 with TRBJ2-5; possible D gene TRBD1, 5 bases. CDR1 is SGDLS and CDR2 is YYNGEE in the germline V gene. The CDR3 length is 13 residues. V lost 0 bases, J lost 9 bases, and 12 bases lay in between.

This clone was detected a few times. The V call is TRBV7-9, the J call TRBJ2-5; 8 positions match TRBD1. The CDR3 extends over 14 amino acids. J was trimmed by 5 bases and V by 7 bases; bases with no gene match: 9. Germline-derived CDR1 and CDR2 are SEHNR and FQNEAQ (reference sequence). The CDR3 DNA follows: TGTGCCAGCAACGGACAGGGCCAGAGGGAGACCCAGTACTTC. It codes for CASNGQGQRETQYF.

This sequence joins TRBV2 and TRBJ1-1, with a tentative D call TRBD1 (6 bases). The germline CDR1 and CDR2 sequences are SNHLY and FYNNEI. Trimming cost V 5 bases and J 4 bases, with 11 bases left between them. CDR3 size: 13 residues. CDR3: CASSPQGPTEAFF. The CDR3 nucleotides are TGTGCCAGCAGTCCACAGGGCCCCACTGAAGCTTTCTTT.

The V and J genes are TRBV7-6 and TRBJ2-6; TRBD1 matches 9 bases. This CDR3 has 17 amino acids. Trimming removed 5 bases from V and 1 base from J; junction bases left unmatched: 6. Germline loops: CDR1 SGHVS, CDR2 FNYEAQ. The CDR3 protein is CASSPGQGRSGANVLTF. Written as DNA, the CDR3 is TGTGCCAGCAGCCCAGGACAGGGGCGGTCTGGGGCCAACGTCCTGACTTTC.

The V call is TRBV19, the J call TRBJ1-1; TRBD1 is a possible D gene (6 bases). The CDR3 has 14 amino acids. In germline, CDR1 is LNHDA, CDR2 SQIVND (reference sequence). The V end lost 7 bases, the J end lost 1 base, and 13 bases lay between the germline ends. CDR3 in amino acids: CASKNRAANTEAFF. CDR3 nucleotides: TGTGCCAGTAAGAACAGGGCTGCGAACACTGAAGCTTTCTTT.

The rearrangement links TRBV4-1 to TRBJ1-5; D is unresolved. V lost 2 bases and J 7 bases, leaving 9 bases between the germline ends. The CDR3 totals 13 residues. The germline CDR1 and CDR2 sequences are MGHRA and YSYEKL. CDR3 in DNA: TGCGCCAGCAGCCAAAACACCCACCAGCCCCAGCATTTT. As protein: CASSQNTHQPQHF.

The chain joins TRBV6-1 to TRBJ2-7; D is possibly TRBD2 (7 bases). This CDR3 is built from 16 residues. V was pared by 3 bases and J by 1 base, with 16 bases between. CDR1 and CDR2 from the germline V gene are MNHNS and SASEGT. The CDR3 DNA reads TGTGCCAGCAGTGATTACGGGGGCGGGAGATCCTACGAGCAGTACTTC. Its translation: CASSDYGGGRSYEQYF.

The chain links TRBV19 to TRBJ2-7, with 12 bases fitting TRBD2. The CDR3 has 13 amino acids. V shed 8 bases and J 4 bases; nucleotides not matched to a gene: 3. Germline V gene lookup returns CDR1 LNHDA and CDR2 SQIVND (reference sequence). CDR3 protein: CASGTSGHYEQYF. The CDR3 DNA follows: TGTGCCAGTGGGACTAGCGGGCATTACGAGCAGTACTTC.